The next 3 T cell receptor beta chains were all read from a single sample in a study of T-cell reconstitution after alpha-beta-depleted transplantation in children. This sample's TCRbeta library carried unique molecular identifier barcodes. TCRdb re-called the PCR reads with MiXCR, one entry per CDR3 protein. The data hold roughly 340,000 distinct CDR3 sequences, with 15% to 20% observed a single time. Sequenced material: PBMCs, mostly from graft donor cells, taken 360 days after TCRalphabeta/CD19-depleted stem cell transplant. The source of these receptors is a male patient under 10 years old who had a stem cell transplant for acute lymphoblastic leukemia, so the T cells may come from the graft donor.

V is TRBV5-1 and J is TRBJ1-3; TRBD1 matches 8 bases. CDR1 is SGHRS, CDR2 YFSETQ, per germline. The CDR3 contains 15 residues. Trimming at V came to 4 bases and at J to 5 bases, leaving 8 bases not matched to a gene. The CDR3 DNA reads as TGCGCCAGCAGCCAGGGACAGGCCCAACGAAACACCATATATTTT. Its protein product is CASSQGQAQRNTIYF.

The table lists this clonotype with many counts. The CDR3 spells CSARKGPDTQYF. The CDR3 DNA reads TGCAGTGCTAGAAAGGGGCCAGATACGCAGTATTTT. V usage is TRBV20-1 and J usage is TRBJ2-3, with D possibly matching TRBD1 (5 bases). This CDR3 contains 12 residues. Germline V lookup: CDR1 DFQATT, CDR2 SNEGSKA (reference sequence). Trimming pared 2 bases from V and 4 bases from J, leaving 7 bases between.

This clonotype has a handful of counts. The chain couples TRBV4-2 to TRBJ2-2; TRBD2 agrees at 9 bases. V shed 1 base and J 4 bases; nucleotides not matched to a gene: 1. Per germline, CDR1 LGHNA and CDR2 YNFKEQ. This CDR3 is built from 15 residues. DNA for the CDR3: TGTGCCAGCAGCCAAGGCGGGAGGGCCACCGGGGAGCTGTTTTTT. Translated: CASSQGGRATGELFF.